This TCR beta chain derives from a study of cytomegalovirus exposure and HLA in healthy donors. Background on the study: Of approximately 400 genotyped donors, around 84% clustered with self-reported Caucasian donors.

The V gene lost 10 bases and the J gene lost 4 bases, with 22 bases spanning the gap. Germline V lookup: CDR1 SNHLY, CDR2 FYNNEI. The CDR3 is 15 amino acids. 13 Jbeta primers and 60 Vbeta primers were used for the PCR. Profiling relied on immunoSEQ multiplex PCR, and the TCRdb table lists in-frame clones only, not all of them. Of about 180,000 clones listed, 79% are singletons. The chain uses TRBV2 and TRBJ1-1, with a possible D match to TRBD1 (5 bases). The receptor was derived from a woman in her 40s in good health and CMV-seronegative. Sequencing was done on a sample of PBMCs. The CDR3 DNA sequence: TGTGCCACCGTCGGATTGACAGCGAGTGGCACTGAAGCTTTCTTT. It translates to CATVGLTASGTEAFF.